These 9 T cell receptor beta chains share one sample of origin, sequenced in a study of CD8 T cells in Susac syndrome. Reverse transcription of about 0.5 to 1 ug RNA used random hexamers. One entry per CDR3 protein, called by TCRdb with MiXCR from the immunoSEQ multiplex PCR reads. The sample comprises about 83,000 distinct CDR3 sequences, 95% to 97% of which are singletons, and 0.41% rests with the top ten. The specimen was CD8+ T cells from PBMCs. These receptors all come from a human donor with Susac syndrome.

The CDR3 DNA reads TGTGCCAGCAGCCAGGGAAAGGGCTACGAGCAGTACGTC. Amino acids: CASSQGKGYEQYV. The chain is built from TRBV3-1 and TRBJ2-7; D remains unclear. Trimming cost V 3 bases and J 3 bases, with 9 bases left between them. The CDR3 has 13 residues. Germline values: CDR1 LGHDT, CDR2 YNNKEL (reference sequence).

J is TRBJ2-1 and V is TRBV20-1; 7 bases line up with TRBD1. The V segment lost 6 bases and the J segment 2 bases; nucleotides outside the gene matches: 10. This CDR3 has 15 amino acids. CDR1 and CDR2 (germline): DFQATT, SNEGSKA (reference sequence). Written as DNA, the CDR3 is TGCAGTGCCCAGACCTCCGACAGGGCCTACAATGAGCAGTTCTTC. Protein sequence: CSAQTSDRAYNEQFF.

The rearrangement links TRBV3-1 to TRBJ2-4; D unresolved. The CDR3 has 13 residues. V was shortened by 0 bases and J by 6 bases, with 6 bases between the two germline ends. Germline values: CDR1 LGHDT, CDR2 YNNKEL (reference sequence). CDR3 bases: TGTGCCAGCAGCCAAGAAGGTTTAAACATTCAGTACTTC. Its translation: CASSQEGLNIQYF.

This sequence joins TRBV11-1 and TRBJ2-3; D is perhaps TRBD1 (5 bases). The germline V gene has CDR1 SGHAT and CDR2 FQDESV (reference sequence). This CDR3 is built from 16 residues. Deletions cut 4 bases from V and 3 bases from J, with 17 bases between. CDR3 nucleotides: TGTGCCAGCAGCTCAGCGACAGTAGCACTGACAGATACGCAGTATTTT. Protein product: CASSSATVALTDTQYF.

This clonotype was counted between two and nine times. The chain employs TRBV5-1 and TRBJ2-7; D call uncertain. V dropped 4 bases and J dropped 0 bases, with 17 bases sitting between them. This CDR3 is built from 16 residues. Germline V CDR1 and CDR2: SGHRS, YFSETQ. In DNA, the CDR3 is TGCGCCAGCAGCCTCAGAATCGGGTTCAGCTCCTACGAGCAGTACTTC. Translated, it gives CASSLRIGFSSYEQYF.

The chain has TRBV25-1 and TRBJ2-1; D is ambiguous. The CDR3 extends over 13 amino acids. V was clipped by 7 bases and J by 0 bases, with 7 bases between them. Germline CDR1 reads MGHDK; CDR2 reads SYGVNS. The chain's CDR3 is CASTPSSYNEQFF. The CDR3 DNA is TGTGCCAGCACGCCTAGCTCCTACAATGAGCAGTTCTTC.

The chain is built from TRBV27 and TRBJ1-2; 10 bases fit TRBD1. Germline values: CDR1 MNHEY, CDR2 SMNVEV (reference sequence). After removal of 6 bases from V and 4 bases from J, the junction contained 5 bases not matched to a gene. This CDR3 contains 14 residues. The CDR3 sequence is CASRATGGGYGYTF. The CDR3 region has the DNA TGTGCCAGCAGAGCGACAGGGGGCGGCTATGGCTACACCTTC.

The chain couples TRBV12-5 to TRBJ2-4, with D possibly being TRBD1 (5 bases). The CDR3 consists of 14 residues. V was cut by 3 bases and J by 8 bases, with 14 bases left in between. Per the germline V gene, CDR1 is LGHNT and CDR2 is FRNRAP. CDR3: CASGFDQGSDIQYF. CDR3 coding DNA: TGTGCTAGTGGTTTCGACCAGGGTAGTGACATTCAGTACTTC. The full variable domain, its missing parts supplied by reference TRBV12-5 and TRBJ2-4, is DARVTQTPRHKVTEMGQEVTMRCQPILGHNTVFWYRQTMMQGLELLAYFRNRAPLDDSGMPKDRFSAEMPDATLATLKIQPSEPRDSAVYFCASGFDQGSDIQYFGAGTRLSVL.

This CDR3 is CASSENGGAQAEQFF. In DNA form, the CDR3 reads TGTGCCAGCAGTGAGAACGGGGGGGCCCAAGCTGAGCAGTTCTTC. The chain has TRBV6-4 and TRBJ2-1; 8 bases are a match to TRBD2. The germline V gene encodes CDR1 MRHNA and CDR2 SNTAGT. Trimming at V came to 3 bases and at J to 9 bases, leaving 10 bases not matched to a gene. The CDR3 is 15 residues long.